These 28 T cell receptor beta chains were all obtained from the same sample, sequenced in a study of T cells after yellow fever vaccination. TCRdb re-derived calls from the 5' RACE reads in MiXCR, one entry per CDR3 protein. The sample consists of approximately 330,000 distinct CDR3 sequences, about 4% of them appearing once. Sample: PBMCs, taken 5 days after the yellow fever booster vaccination. The receptor source for this set is a man aged 18 to 29 who received the YFV17D yellow fever vaccine.

This clonotype was found many times. The rearrangement uses TRBV20-1 and TRBJ1-2, with D maybe TRBD1 (6 bases). There are 13 residues in the CDR3. Trimming stripped 3 bases from V and 4 bases from J, with 12 bases between. The germline CDR1 and CDR2 sequences are DFQATT and SNEGSKA (reference sequence). This chain's CDR3 is CSASTGKSYGYTF. CDR3 sequence (DNA): TGCAGTGCTAGTACAGGGAAATCCTATGGCTACACCTTC.

This clonotype turned up a few times. V and J are TRBV7-2 and TRBJ1-5, with D unresolved. There are 13 residues in the CDR3. In germline, CDR1 is SGHTA, CDR2 FQGNSA. The V end was cut by 2 bases, the J end by 0 bases, with 2 bases between. CDR3 sequence: CASSLRSNQPQHF. The CDR3 DNA reads TGTGCCAGCAGCTTACGTAGCAATCAGCCCCAGCATTTT.

This clonotype was counted at least ten times. The V call is TRBV7-2, the J call TRBJ1-1; D ambiguous. Germline CDR1 reads SGHTA; CDR2 reads FQGNSA. CDR3 size: 11 residues. The V end was cut by 2 bases, the J end by 11 bases, with 9 bases between. The CDR3, as DNA: TGTGCCAGCAGCTTAATGACGAGGGCTTTCTTT. This gives the protein CASSLMTRAFF.

This clonotype was seen a few times. V usage is TRBV9 and J usage is TRBJ1-5; possibly TRBD1 for D (5 bases). With 8 bases removed from V and 4 bases from J, the gap between germline ends came to 13 bases. Germline V gene sequence: CDR1 SGDLS, CDR2 YYNGEE. CDR3 length: 13 amino acids. The CDR3 region has the DNA TGTGCCAGTGGCCCGGGGACTAATCAGCCCCAGCATTTT. Protein product: CASGPGTNQPQHF.

There are a few counts of this clonotype. V is TRBV12-3 or TRBV12-4 and J is TRBJ1-1, with a weak D call TRBD1 (6 bases). The V and J ends lost 8 bases and 7 bases respectively, with 17 bases between them. CDR3 length equals 13 residues. CDR3 DNA sequence: TGTGCCAGCGGTATGACAGGTACTCTTGAAGCTTTCTTT. Its translation is CASGMTGTLEAFF.

This clonotype was observed a few times. This chain joins TRBV2 and TRBJ1-1, with no clear D. The CDR3 is 17 amino acids. Per the germline V gene, CDR1 is SNHLY and CDR2 is FYNNEI. With 5 bases removed from V and 1 base from J, the gap between germline ends came to 20 bases. For the CDR3, the DNA is TGTGCCAGCAGTTTCAGGCCCCCCCCCGGCCCGAACACTGAAGCTTTCTTT. This encodes CASSFRPPPGPNTEAFF.

This clonotype was recorded many times. V gene TRBV7-2 combines with J gene TRBJ2-4; possible D gene TRBD2, 7 bases. Germline V gives CDR1 SGHTA, CDR2 FQGNSA. Between the trimmed V and J ends, which lost 5 bases and 5 bases, there was a span of 10 bases. The CDR3 length is 13 residues. The CDR3 region is CASSPGGQNIQYF. DNA for the CDR3: TGTGCCAGCAGCCCGGGGGGCCAAAACATTCAGTACTTC. Variable domain in full (rest from reference TRBV7-2 and TRBJ2-4): GAGVSQSPSNKVTEKGKDVELRCDPISGHTALYWYRQSLGQGLEFLIYFQGNSAPDKSGLPSDRFSAERTGGSVSTLTIQRTQQEDSAVYLCASSPGGQNIQYFGAGTRLSVL.

This clonotype came up a few times. V usage is TRBV6-6 and J usage is TRBJ2-1, with 7 bases lining up with TRBD1. This CDR3 comprises 12 residues. J was trimmed by 6 bases and V by 5 bases; bases with no gene match: 1. Germline V CDR1 and CDR2: MNHNY, SVGAGI (reference sequence). For the CDR3, the DNA is TGTGCCAGCAGTGACAGGGCCAATGAGCAGTTCTTC. Translated: CASSDRANEQFF.

This clonotype showed up just a few times. The chain is built from TRBV12-3 or TRBV12-4 and TRBJ1-1; D remains ambiguous. There are 11 residues in the CDR3. V was cut by 8 bases and J by 3 bases, with 7 bases left in between. The CDR3 is CASAIYTEAFF. Written as DNA, the CDR3 is TGTGCCAGCGCCATATACACTGAAGCTTTCTTT.

This clonotype came up a few times. V is TRBV4-2 and J is TRBJ2-1; 8 positions match TRBD2. CDR3 size: 18 residues. V dropped 2 bases and J dropped 3; count of bases not matched to a gene: 12. Germline CDR1 and CDR2: LGHNA and YNFKEQ. CDR3 amino acids: CASSQRGAGGEGYNEQFF. CDR3 coding DNA: TGTGCCAGCAGCCAAAGGGGGGCCGGGGGGGAAGGCTACAATGAGCAGTTCTTC.

This clonotype was found many times. The genes are TRBV20-1 and TRBJ1-5, with a weak D call TRBD1 (5 bases). The CDR3 has 12 amino acids. The germline V gene encodes CDR1 DFQATT and CDR2 SNEGSKA (reference sequence). V lost 3 bases, J lost 4 bases, and 7 bases lay in between. The chain's CDR3 is CSASAGNQPQHF. For the CDR3, the DNA is TGCAGTGCTAGCGCAGGGAATCAGCCCCAGCATTTT.

This clonotype was counted at least ten times. This chain connects TRBV6-5 to TRBJ2-5, with 13 bases aligning to TRBD2. The CDR3 has 15 amino acids. The V segment lost 4 bases and the J segment 5 bases; nucleotides outside the gene matches: 4. Germline lookup yields CDR1 MNHEY and CDR2 SVGAGI. As DNA, the CDR3 is TGTGCCAGCAGTTTAAGACTAGCGGGGGGTGAGACCCAGTACTTC. Encoded protein: CASSLRLAGGETQYF.

This clonotype was detected many times. The chain is built from TRBV9 and TRBJ2-2, with 9 bases lining up with TRBD2. CDR1 is SGDLS, CDR2 YYNGEE, per germline. V was clipped by 6 bases and J by 4 bases; unmatched bases: 7. The CDR3 length is 15 residues. The chain's CDR3 is CASNLAGTVTGELFF. CDR3 DNA: TGTGCCAGCAACCTAGCGGGGACTGTCACCGGGGAGCTGTTTTTT.

The J gene is TRBJ2-5, the V gene TRBV9; TRBD1 or TRBD2 may be the D gene (5 bases each). Trimming stripped 1 base from V and 4 bases from J, with 14 bases between. The germline gives CDR1 SGDLS, CDR2 YYNGEE. This CDR3 is 15 amino acids long. The CDR3 nucleotides are TGTGCCAGCAGCGTACAGGGCGCGAGGGGAGAGACCCAGTACTTC. Amino acids: CASSVQGARGETQYF.

This clonotype was found a few times. The CDR3 here is CASSQSSPTPWGNYEQYV. The CDR3, as DNA: TGTGCCAGTAGCCAATCCTCCCCGACCCCATGGGGGAACTACGAGCAGTACGTC. The chain uses TRBV19 and TRBJ2-7, with D perhaps given as TRBD1 or TRBD2 (5 bases each). Germline values: CDR1 LNHDA, CDR2 SQIVND (reference sequence). The CDR3 is 18 residues long. V lost 6 bases and J 3 bases, leaving 27 bases between the germline ends.

Written as DNA, the CDR3 is TGTGCCAGCAGCTTATATATGGGAGCTAGTTCGGGCGCTTTCTTT. Amino acids: CASSLYMGASSGAFF. The chain joins TRBV7-2 to TRBJ1-1; D remains ambiguous. Trimming stripped 2 bases from V and 11 bases from J, with 21 bases between. The CDR3 runs 15 residues. CDR1 SGHTA and CDR2 FQGNSA come from the germline V gene.

This clonotype was counted ten times or more. This chain joins TRBV5-8 and TRBJ1-5, with 8 bases fitting TRBD1. The length of the CDR3 is 17 residues. Germline CDR1 SGHTS, CDR2 YDEGEE. V shed 1 base and J 5 bases; nucleotides not matched to a gene: 11. CDR3 in amino acids: CASSLRRGLVIYQPQHF. The CDR3 nucleotides are TGTGCCAGCAGCTTGCGCAGGGGGCTGGTGATCTATCAGCCCCAGCATTTT.

This chain joins TRBV29-1 and TRBJ1-5; D gene ambiguous. This CDR3 spans 14 amino acids. The V end lost 6 bases, the J end lost 4 bases, and 16 bases lay between the germline ends. Germline CDR1 and CDR2: SQVTM and ANQGSEA. DNA of the CDR3: TGCAGCGTAGCCGTGGACGGGAAAAATCAGCCCCAGCATTTT. Translated: CSVAVDGKNQPQHF. Combining the CDR3 with reference TRBV29-1 and TRBJ1-5 gives the whole variable domain SAVISQKPSRDICQRGTSLTIQCQVDSQVTMMFWYRQQPGQSLTLIATANQGSEATYESGFVIDKFPISRPNLTFSTLTVSNMSPEDSSIYLCSVAVDGKNQPQHFGDGTRLSIL.

This clonotype was observed many times. The CDR3 sequence: CASSGVAGGGDEQFF. The CDR3 region has the DNA TGTGCCAGCAGCGGTGTGGCGGGGGGCGGGGATGAGCAGTTCTTC. The V call is TRBV9, the J call TRBJ2-1; 8 bases agree with TRBD2. CDR1 is SGDLS and CDR2 is YYNGEE in the germline V gene. Trimming at V came to 3 bases and at J to 8 bases, leaving 10 bases not matched to a gene. The CDR3 spans 15 residues. Supplemented by reference TRBV9 and TRBJ2-1, the full variable domain reads DSGVTQTPKHLITATGQRVTLRCSPRSGDLSVYWYQQSLDQGLQFLIQYYNGEERAKGNILERFSAQQFPDLHSELNLSSLELGDSALYFCASSGVAGGGDEQFFGPGTRLTVL.

This clonotype has just a few counts. This sequence joins TRBV6-5 and TRBJ1-1; possible D gene TRBD1, 5 bases. Germline-derived CDR1 and CDR2 are MNHEY and SVGAGI. V was cut by 3 bases and J by 11 bases, with 22 bases left in between. The CDR3 is made up of 15 amino acids. The CDR3 region is CASSYGGIGVIFAFF. The CDR3 DNA is TGTGCCAGCAGTTATGGAGGGATAGGGGTGATTTTCGCTTTCTTT.

The V gene is TRBV5-1, the J gene TRBJ2-5; perhaps D is TRBD1 or TRBD2 (7 bases each). The CDR3 is made up of 13 amino acids. Trimming shortened V by 4 bases and J by 5 bases, and 12 bases separated the two germline ends. In germline, CDR1 is SGHRS, CDR2 YFSETQ. The DNA of the CDR3 is TGCGCCAGCAGCGAGCAGGGGGGGGAGACCCAGTACTTC. It yields the protein CASSEQGGETQYF.

CDR3 in DNA: TGCGCCAGCAGCTTTAGCGGGTGGGACGAGACCCAGTACTTC. Protein sequence: CASSFSGWDETQYF. The gene calls are TRBV5-1 and TRBJ2-5; 7 nucleotides align to TRBD2. The CDR3 contains 14 residues. CDR1 and CDR2 (germline): SGHRS, YFSETQ. J lost 5 bases, V lost 2 bases, and 6 bases had no gene match.

This clonotype was counted only a few times. The J gene is TRBJ2-7, the V gene TRBV6-1; D gene uncertain. Deletions cut 6 bases from V and 7 bases from J, with 10 bases between. The germline gives CDR1 MNHNS, CDR2 SASEGT. The CDR3 has 11 amino acids. CDR3 sequence (DNA): TGTGCCAGCAGGAACAGACGGGAGCAGTACGTC. This codes for CASRNRREQYV.

Many counts were recorded for this clonotype. The chain employs TRBV20-1 and TRBJ2-6, with D unclear. The CDR3 covers 15 residues. Trimming shortened V by 0 bases and J by 0 bases, and 6 bases separated the two germline ends. Germline values: CDR1 DFQATT, CDR2 SNEGSKA (reference sequence). CDR3: CSARDSRSGANVLTF. CDR3 DNA sequence: TGCAGTGCTAGAGATTCCCGCTCTGGGGCCAACGTCCTGACTTTC.

In its sample, this clonotype was seen a few times. The chain carries TRBV7-2 and TRBJ2-7; the match to TRBD2 covers 8 bases. J lost 3 bases, V lost 0 bases, and 1 base had no gene match. The CDR3 runs 14 residues. Looked up from germline, CDR1 is SGHTA and CDR2 is FQGNSA. CDR3 region: CASSLAAGGYEQYV. The CDR3 bases are TGTGCCAGCAGCTTAGCGGCGGGAGGCTACGAGCAGTACGTC.

There are many counts of this clonotype. This CDR3 reads CALGGDTSEQFF. DNA of the CDR3: TGTGCCCTAGGGGGGGACACCAGTGAGCAGTTCTTC. The chain employs TRBV24-1 and TRBJ2-1; D perhaps matches TRBD2 (7 bases). CDR3 size: 12 residues. Germline CDR1 and CDR2: KGHDR and SFDVKD. The V and J ends lost 12 bases and 9 bases respectively, with 17 bases between them.

This clonotype was picked up a small number of times. The chain is built from TRBV11-2 and TRBJ2-7; D might be TRBD1 (5 bases). Trimming cost V 6 bases and J 3 bases, with 18 bases left between them. The CDR3 totals 15 residues. Germline V gives CDR1 SGHAT, CDR2 FQNNGV. CDR3 coding DNA: TGTGCCAGCAGTAAACAGGCCATGTTTAACTACGAGCAGTACGTC. It specifies CASSKQAMFNYEQYV.

J is TRBJ2-1 and V is TRBV5-6; 12 bases are a match to TRBD2. CDR3 length: 17 amino acids. From germline, CDR1 is SGHDT and CDR2 YYEEEE. V lost 6 bases and J lost 0; bases outside the gene matches: 7. In DNA form, the CDR3 reads TGTGCCAGCACCCTCAGGACTAGCGGGAACTCCTACAATGAGCAGTTCTTC. Translating it yields CASTLRTSGNSYNEQFF.